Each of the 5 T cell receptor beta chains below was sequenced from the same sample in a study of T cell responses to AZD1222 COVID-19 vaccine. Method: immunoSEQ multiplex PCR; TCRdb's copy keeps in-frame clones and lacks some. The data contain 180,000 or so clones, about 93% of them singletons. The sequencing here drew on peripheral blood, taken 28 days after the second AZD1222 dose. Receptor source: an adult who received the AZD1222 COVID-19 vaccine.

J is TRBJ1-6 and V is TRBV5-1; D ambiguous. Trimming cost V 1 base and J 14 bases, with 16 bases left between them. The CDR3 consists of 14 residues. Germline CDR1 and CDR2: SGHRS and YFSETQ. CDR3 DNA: TGCGCCAGCAGCTTGATCCCAGGAGAATTCACCCTCCACTTT. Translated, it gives CASSLIPGEFTLHF.

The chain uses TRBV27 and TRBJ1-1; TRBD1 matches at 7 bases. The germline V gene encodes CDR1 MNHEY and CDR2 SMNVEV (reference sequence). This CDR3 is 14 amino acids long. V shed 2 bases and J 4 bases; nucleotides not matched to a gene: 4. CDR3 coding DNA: TGTGCCAGCAGTTTACTCACAGGGGCCACTGAAGCTTTCTTT. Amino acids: CASSLLTGATEAFF.

DNA for the CDR3: TGTGCTAGTGGTACCTCTAGGGGGACAGGGTATGTCGGGGAGCTGTTTTTT. Amino acids: CASGTSRGTGYVGELFF. The chain carries TRBV12-5 and TRBJ2-2; 9 bases match TRBD1. J lost 7 bases, V lost 5 bases, and 14 bases had no gene match. This CDR3 is built from 17 residues. Germline values: CDR1 LGHNT, CDR2 FRNRAP. The whole variable domain, remainder taken from reference TRBV12-5 and TRBJ2-2, is DARVTQTPRHKVTEMGQEVTMRCQPILGHNTVFWYRQTMMQGLELLAYFRNRAPLDDSGMPKDRFSAEMPDATLATLKIQPSEPRDSAVYFCASGTSRGTGYVGELFFGEGSRLTVL.

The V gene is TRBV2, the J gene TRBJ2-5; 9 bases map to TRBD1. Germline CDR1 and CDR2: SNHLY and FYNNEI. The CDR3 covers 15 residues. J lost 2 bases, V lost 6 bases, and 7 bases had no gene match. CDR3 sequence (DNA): TGTGCCAGCAGCGAACAGGGGGCATATCAAGAGACCCAGTACTTC. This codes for CASSEQGAYQETQYF.

The CDR3 DNA is TGTGCCAGCAGCCTGGGACTAGCGGGAGCCTACGAGCAGTACTTC. It yields the protein CASSLGLAGAYEQYF. The chain recombines TRBV3-1 (or the pseudogene TRBV3-2) with TRBJ2-7; TRBD2 agrees at 14 bases. CDR3 length: 15 amino acids. Trimming cost V 4 bases and J 2 bases; bases outside gene matches: 1. Germline assignment: CDR1 LGHDT and CDR2 YNNKEL (reference sequence).